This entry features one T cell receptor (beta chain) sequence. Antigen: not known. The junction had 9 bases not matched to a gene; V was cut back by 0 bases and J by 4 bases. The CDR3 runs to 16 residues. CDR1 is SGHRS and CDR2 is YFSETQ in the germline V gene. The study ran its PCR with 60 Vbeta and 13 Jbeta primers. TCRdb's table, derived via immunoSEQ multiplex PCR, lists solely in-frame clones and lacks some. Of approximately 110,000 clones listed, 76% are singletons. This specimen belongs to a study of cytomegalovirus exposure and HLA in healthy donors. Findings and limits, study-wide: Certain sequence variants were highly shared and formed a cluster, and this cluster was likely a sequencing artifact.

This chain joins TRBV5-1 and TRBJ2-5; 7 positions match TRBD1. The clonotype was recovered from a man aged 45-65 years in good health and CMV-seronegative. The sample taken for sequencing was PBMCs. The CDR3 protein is CASSLGGQASRETQYF. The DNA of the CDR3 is TGCGCCAGCAGCTTGGGCGGACAGGCCTCAAGAGAGACCCAGTACTTC.